This T cell receptor (beta chain) was captured by sequencing in a study of Ad26.COV2.S vaccination and SARS-CoV-2 variants. Sequenced by immunoSEQ multiplex PCR; TCRdb stores in-frame clones only, minus some. The sample records roughly 380,000 clones, about 90% being singletons. CDR3 length equals 15 residues. The ends were cut back, 4 bases at V and 3 bases at J, with 16 bases in the middle. Germline V CDR1 and CDR2: ENHRY, SYGVKD. This TCR was recovered from a human donor who had recovered from COVID-19. The starting material was peripheral blood, obtained after recovery from COVID-19. V gene TRBV10-3 combines with J gene TRBJ2-7; no reliable D call. The CDR3 nucleotides read TGTGCCATCAGTGCATCTGGGTCCCTCCACTACGAGCAGTACTTC. This gives the protein CAISASGSLHYEQYF.